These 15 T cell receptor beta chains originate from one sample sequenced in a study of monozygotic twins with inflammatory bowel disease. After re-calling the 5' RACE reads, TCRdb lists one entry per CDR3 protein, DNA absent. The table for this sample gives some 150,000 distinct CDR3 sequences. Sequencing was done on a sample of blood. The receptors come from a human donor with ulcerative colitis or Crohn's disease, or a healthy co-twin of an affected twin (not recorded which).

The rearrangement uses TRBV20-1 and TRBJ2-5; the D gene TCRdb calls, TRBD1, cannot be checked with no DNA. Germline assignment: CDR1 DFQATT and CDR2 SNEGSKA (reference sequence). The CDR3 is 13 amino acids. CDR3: CSAKTGGQETQYF.

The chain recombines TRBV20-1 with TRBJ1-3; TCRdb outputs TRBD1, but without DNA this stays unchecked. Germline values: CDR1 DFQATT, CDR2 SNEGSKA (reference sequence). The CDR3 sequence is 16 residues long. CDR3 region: CSARDSRTRSGNTIYF.

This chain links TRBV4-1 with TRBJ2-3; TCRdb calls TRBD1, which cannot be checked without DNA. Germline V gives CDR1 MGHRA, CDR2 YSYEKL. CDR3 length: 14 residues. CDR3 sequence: CASSPPGRRDTQYF.

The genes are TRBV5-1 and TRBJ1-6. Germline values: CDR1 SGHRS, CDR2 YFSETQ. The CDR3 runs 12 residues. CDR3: CASSQGGSPLHF.

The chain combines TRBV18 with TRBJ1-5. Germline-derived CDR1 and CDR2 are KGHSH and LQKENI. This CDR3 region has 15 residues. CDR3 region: CASSPNAGLDQPQHF.

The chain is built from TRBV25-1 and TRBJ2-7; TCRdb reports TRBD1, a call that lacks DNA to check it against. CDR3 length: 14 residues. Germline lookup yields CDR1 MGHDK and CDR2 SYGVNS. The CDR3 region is CASSDPDRDYEQYF.

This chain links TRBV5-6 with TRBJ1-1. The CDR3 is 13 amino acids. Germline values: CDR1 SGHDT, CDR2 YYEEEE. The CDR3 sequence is CASSWGRGTEAFF.

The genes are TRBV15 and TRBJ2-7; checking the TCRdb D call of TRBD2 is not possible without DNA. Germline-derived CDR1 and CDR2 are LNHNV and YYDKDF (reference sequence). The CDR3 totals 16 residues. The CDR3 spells CATSGGLAQSSYEQYF.

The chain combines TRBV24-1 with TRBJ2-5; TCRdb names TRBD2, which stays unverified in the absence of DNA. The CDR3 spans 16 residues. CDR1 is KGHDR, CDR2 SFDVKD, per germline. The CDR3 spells CATSDFGSGGVDTQYF.

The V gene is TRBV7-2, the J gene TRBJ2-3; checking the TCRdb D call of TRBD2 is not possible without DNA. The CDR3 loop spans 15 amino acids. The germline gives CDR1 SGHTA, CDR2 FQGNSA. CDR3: CASRRAGGDTDTQYF.

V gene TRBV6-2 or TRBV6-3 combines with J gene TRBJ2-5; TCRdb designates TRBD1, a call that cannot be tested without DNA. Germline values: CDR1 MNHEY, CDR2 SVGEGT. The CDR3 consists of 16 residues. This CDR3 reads CASSYRTGGLKETQYF.

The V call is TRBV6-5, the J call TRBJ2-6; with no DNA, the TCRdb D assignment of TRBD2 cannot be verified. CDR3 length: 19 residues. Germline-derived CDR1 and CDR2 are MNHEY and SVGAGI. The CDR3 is CASSYTLTSGTSGANVLTF.

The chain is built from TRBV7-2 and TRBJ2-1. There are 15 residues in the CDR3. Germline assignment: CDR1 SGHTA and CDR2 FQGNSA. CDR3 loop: CASSLDLASGNEQFF.

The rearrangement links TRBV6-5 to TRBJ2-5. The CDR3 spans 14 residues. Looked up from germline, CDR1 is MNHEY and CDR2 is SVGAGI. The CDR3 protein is CASSYSMIQETQYF.

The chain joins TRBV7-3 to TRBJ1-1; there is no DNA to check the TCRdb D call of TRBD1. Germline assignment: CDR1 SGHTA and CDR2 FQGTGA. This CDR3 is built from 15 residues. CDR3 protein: CASSDHTGGVPEAFF.